This TCR beta chain was retrieved from a study of T-cell memory formation after mild COVID-19 (dated by TCRdb to about 2021). Study-level background: TCR sequence clusters from the two donors were found to be largely donor specific. In a couple of donors, T-cell clones that expanded and contracted after mild COVID-19 were followed by sequencing TCRalpha and TCRbeta repertoires longitudinally. Two young, previously healthy adult volunteers made up the cohort, one male and one female. Overall study results and their limits: Clones contracting from day 15 to 85 had balanced CD4/CD8 phenotypes, while a second wave expanding from day 15 to 37 was biased towards CD4+. Some responding clones were found in pre-infection memory, which suggests that pre-existing cross-reactive memory T cells took part in the SARS-CoV-2 response. SARS-CoV-2 specificity of the second-wave clones peaking on day 37 was not confirmed. Only a couple of mild cases were covered in the study, and larger cohorts including severe cases with pre-infection samples were considered necessary. Contracting CD4+ clones were found mainly in CM and EM memory subsets, while CD8+ clones were enriched in EMRA.

A word on this clonotype: What this receptor recognizes is not known. No much larger clonotype is one base removed from it; base qualities were not supplied.

The CDR1 and CDR2 encoded by the germline V gene are SGHRS and YFSETQ. Including the terminal cysteine and phenylalanine, the CDR3 comprises 14 residues. CDR3 DNA is the only sequence kept; it has 42 bases, read in frame from the first base. V trim: 5 bases; J trim: 3 bases; unmatched bases: 7. Ficoll-Paque density gradient centrifugation was the method used to isolate PBMCs. TCRdb records Illumina NovaSeq 6000 as the sequencer. TCRalpha and TCRbeta cDNA libraries were constructed by 5'RACE with constant-segment primers, with sample barcodes and unique molecular identifiers being introduced. Trizol reagent was used to extract RNA from every sample. Amplification of the libraries took two PCR steps, and the second step added a second sample barcode plus Illumina TruSeq adapters. Libraries were sequenced on an Illumina NovaSeq with 2 x 150 bp paired-end reads. Concerning the study's data processing: With migec v1.2.7, reads were demultiplexed and then collapsed into UMI-guided consensus sequences. Using mixcr v2.1.11, the UMI consensuses were aligned to TRA and TRB V and J templates and assembled into clonotypes. A clonotype was counted as expanded or contracted only when both edgeR and NoisET called the clonotype significant, with the noise models trained on biological replicates. For edgeR calls, the cutoffs were a false discovery rate-adjusted p below 0.01 and a log2 fold-change threshold of 1. As an exploratory analysis of dynamics, max-normalized trajectories of the 1000 most abundant clonotypes were examined by PCA with hierarchical clustering. The CD4 or CD8 phenotype of responding clones was assigned using the separately sequenced CD4+ and CD8+ repertoires. The public reads were reprocessed in TCRdb via fastp at Q25 and MiXCR, keeping in-frame beta chains. Entries are consolidated by CDR3 protein sequence, retaining the most common genes and DNA. TCRdb's processing, not the study's, gives the V and J calls here. For this sample there are about 38,000 distinct CDR3 sequences; 9.5% to 12% appear just once. The biggest ten clones account for just under 30% of the sample.

The sample was PBMCs or a T cell subset sorted from them (not recorded which). The TCR was taken from a man between 18 and 29 years old who had mild COVID-19 (a few samples of this study predate the infection). The sample titles of this study are shuffled in the database, so cell type and time point are left out; the donor was told from shared clones. The chain is made from TRBV5-1 and TRBJ2-5, with TRBD2 identical over 7 junction bases. The CDR3 region has the sequence CASSPVGTKETQYF. The DNA sequence is given as TGCGCCAGCAGTCCAGTAGGGACTAAAGAGACCCAGTACTTC.